The following is a T cell receptor beta chain sequence with its context. Recovered participants had two consecutive negative NP/OP PCR tests, healthcare professional clearance, or symptom resolution. CDR3 size: 15 residues. Trimming pared 0 bases from V and 7 bases from J, leaving 13 bases between. The V gene's germline CDR1 is SGHVS and CDR2 FQNEAQ. This sample was taken from a study of blood T cell repertoires in COVID-19. Overall study: Acute and convalescent COVID-19 specimens originated in the United States, Italy and Spain.

In the original analysis: Amplification of reference gene primers provided the estimated nucleated cell counts. Method: immunoSEQ multiplex PCR; TCRdb's copy keeps in-frame clones and lacks some. That table gives V, J and clone size, and the DNA gave D and trimming. The profile shows about 250,000 clones, about 89% of them singletons. This clonotype originated in a young woman who had recovered from COVID-19. Input material: PBMCs or T cells enriched from blood (not recorded which). The chain joins TRBV7-8 to TRBJ1-5, with D possibly TRBD1 on 5 matching bases. The CDR3 DNA is TGTGCCAGCAGCTTAGCGCAGGGTATGGGGCAGCCCCAGCATTTT. Its translation is CASSLAQGMGQPQHF.